This T cell receptor (beta chain) was obtained from a study of T cell responses to AZD1222 COVID-19 vaccine. Study findings and constraints: Repertoires in all cases were sampled only once the peak T cell response had passed.

Profiling relied on immunoSEQ multiplex PCR, and the TCRdb table lists in-frame clones only, not all of them. The sample contains 90,000 to 110,000 clones, 88% of which appear only once. Per the germline V gene, CDR1 is KGHSH and CDR2 is LQKENI. This CDR3 is 13 amino acids long. Losses at the gene ends were 3 bases for V and 4 bases for J; bases not matched to a gene: 2. A note on this clone: Its antigen is undetermined.

Source: peripheral blood, taken on day 0 of AZD1222 vaccination. The TCR sequence derives from an adult in good health. The chain carries TRBV18 and TRBJ1-2, with 7 bases lining up with TRBD1. The CDR3: CASSPTGTYGYTF. The CDR3 DNA sequence: TGTGCCAGCTCACCGACAGGGACCTATGGCTACACCTTC.